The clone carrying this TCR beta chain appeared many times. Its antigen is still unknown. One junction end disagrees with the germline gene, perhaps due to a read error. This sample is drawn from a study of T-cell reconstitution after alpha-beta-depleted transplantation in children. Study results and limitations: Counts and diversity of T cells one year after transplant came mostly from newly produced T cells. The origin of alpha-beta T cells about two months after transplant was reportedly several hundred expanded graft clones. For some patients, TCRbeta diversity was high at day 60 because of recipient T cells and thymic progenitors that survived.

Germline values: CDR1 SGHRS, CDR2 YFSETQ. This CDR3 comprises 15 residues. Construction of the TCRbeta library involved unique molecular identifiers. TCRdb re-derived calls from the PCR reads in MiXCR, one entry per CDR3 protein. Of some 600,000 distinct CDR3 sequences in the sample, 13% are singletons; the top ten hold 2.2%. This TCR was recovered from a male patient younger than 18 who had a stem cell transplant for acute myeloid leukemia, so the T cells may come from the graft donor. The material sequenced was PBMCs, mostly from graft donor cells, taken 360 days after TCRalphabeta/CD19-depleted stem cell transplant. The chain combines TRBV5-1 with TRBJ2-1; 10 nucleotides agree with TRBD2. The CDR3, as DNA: TGTGCCAGCAGTCTTACTAGCGGGACCTACAATGAGCAGTTCTTC. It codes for CASSLTSGTYNEQFF. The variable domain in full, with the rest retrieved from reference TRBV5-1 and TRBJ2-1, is KAGVTQTPRYLIKTRGQQVTLSCSPISGHRSVSWYQQTPGQGLQFLFEYFSETQRNKGNFPGRFSGRQFSNSRSEMNVSTLELGDSALYLCASSLTSGTYNEQFFGPGTRLTVL.